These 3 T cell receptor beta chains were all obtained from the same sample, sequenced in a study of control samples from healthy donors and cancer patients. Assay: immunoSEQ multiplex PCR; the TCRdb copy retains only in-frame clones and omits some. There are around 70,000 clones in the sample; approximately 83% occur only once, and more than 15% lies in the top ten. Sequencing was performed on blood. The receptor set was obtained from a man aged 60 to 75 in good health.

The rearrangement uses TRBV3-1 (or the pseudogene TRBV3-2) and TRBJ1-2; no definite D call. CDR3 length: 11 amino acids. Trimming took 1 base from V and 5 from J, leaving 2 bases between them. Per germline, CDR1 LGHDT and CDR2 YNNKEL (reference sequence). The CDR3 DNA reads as TGTGCCAGCAGCCAAGGGTATGGCTACACCTTC. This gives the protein CASSQGYGYTF.

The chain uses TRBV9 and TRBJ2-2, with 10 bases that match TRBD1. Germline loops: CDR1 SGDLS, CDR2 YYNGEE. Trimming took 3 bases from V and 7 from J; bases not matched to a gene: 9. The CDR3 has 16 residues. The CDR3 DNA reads TGTGCCAGCAGCGCGACAGGGGGCGCGTATATCGGGGAGCTGTTTTTT. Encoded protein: CASSATGGAYIGELFF. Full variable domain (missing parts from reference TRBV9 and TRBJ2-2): DSGVTQTPKHLITATGQRVTLRCSPRSGDLSVYWYQQSLDQGLQFLIQYYNGEERAKGNILERFSAQQFPDLHSELNLSSLELGDSALYFCASSATGGAYIGELFFGEGSRLTVL.

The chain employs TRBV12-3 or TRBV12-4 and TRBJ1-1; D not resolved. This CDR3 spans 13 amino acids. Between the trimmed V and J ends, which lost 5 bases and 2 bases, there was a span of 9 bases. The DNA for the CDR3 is TGTGCCAGCAGTGGGTCCACAAACACTGAAGCTTTCTTT. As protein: CASSGSTNTEAFF.